Listed below are T cell receptor beta chains from one sample, sequenced in a study of T cell repertoires in cytomegalovirus infection. From the reads, TCRdb called clonotypes with MiXCR, one entry per CDR3 protein. The data contain approximately 770,000 distinct CDR3 sequences, almost 30% of them singletons. No antigen has been assigned to these receptors. The sample here was cultured CD8+ T cells from PBMCs, taken from culture after CMV antigen stimulation. All receptors derive from a human donor in good health (CMV status not recorded). Some clones in this sample may be carry-over from other donors' samples. Both conserved end residues are part of each CDR3. The D gene is left open where the match is weak. Size tells how often a clone was seen (once, few, many) or the class of an expanded clone, and some rows leave it out.

TRBJ1-5 | TRBD1 | TRBV6-1 | NA | CASSEYGQAGNQPQHF | TGTGCCAGCAGTGAATACGGACAGGCGGGCAATCAGCCCCAGCATTTT
TRBJ1-1 | NA | TRBV5-6 | NA | CASSLRGGTMNTEAFF | TGTGCCAGCAGCTTGAGGGGGGGTACCATGAACACTGAAGCTTTCTTT
TRBJ2-3 | NA | TRBV19 | few | CASSISRDTQYF | TGTGCCAGTAGTATTTCGCGGGATACGCAGTATTTT
TRBJ2-1 | NA | TRBV4-3 | NA | CASSQDPFGPDSIYNEQFF | TGCGCCAGCAGCCAAGATCCCTTCGGGCCGGACAGCATCTACAATGAGCAGTTCTTC
TRBJ1-2 | TRBD1 | TRBV4-1 | few | CASSFGDREIEGYTF | TGCGCCAGCAGCTTCGGCGACAGGGAGATTGAGGGCTACACCTTC
TRBJ1-1 | NA | TRBV12-3/TRBV12-4 | few | CASKLNRRTEAFF | TGTGCCAGCAAACTAAACCGAAGGACTGAAGCTTTCTTT
TRBJ1-3 | NA | TRBV6-1 | NA | CASSEDLQVGNTIYF | TGTGCCAGCAGTGAAGACCTACAGGTTGGAAACACCATATATTTT
TRBJ1-5 | NA | TRBV12-5 | NA | CASGLKVLPQHF | TGTGCTAGTGGTTTGAAGGTTCTGCCCCAGCATTTT
TRBJ1-2 | TRBD1 | TRBV7-9 | few | CASIRSGTVYGYTF | TGTGCCAGCATCCGATCAGGGACAGTCTATGGCTACACCTTC
TRBJ1-2 | NA | TRBV10-3 | NA | CAISDGRSNYGYTF | TGTGCCATCAGTGATGGCAGGAGTAACTATGGCTACACCTTC
TRBJ2-5 | NA | TRBV20-1 | NA | CSARDRTAPTAQYF | TGCAGTGCTAGAGATCGCACGGCCCCAACGGCCCAGTACTTC
TRBJ1-1 | NA | TRBV5-4 | few | CASSEPTGLNTEAFF | TGTGCCAGCAGCGAGCCCACAGGACTCAACACTGAAGCTTTCTTT
TRBJ2-1 | NA | TRBV6-1 | NA | CASSEHRDSPGVYEQFF | TGTGCCAGCAGTGAACATCGGGACTCCCCAGGGGTGTATGAGCAGTTCTTC
TRBJ2-5 | NA | TRBV11-2 | NA | CASSLNSGQETQYF | TGTGCCAGCAGCTTAAATTCCGGTCAAGAGACCCAGTACTTC
TRBJ2-7 | NA | TRBV19 | NA | CATKIRTYEQYF | TGTGCCACTAAGATCAGAACCTACGAGCAGTACTTC
TRBJ1-1 | NA | TRBV27 | few | CASSLIPDRGEAFF | TGTGCCAGCAGTTTAATCCCGGACAGAGGTGAAGCTTTCTTT
TRBJ2-7 | NA | TRBV5-4 | NA | CASSDPTGQGWRPYEQYF | TGTGCCAGCAGCGACCCTACAGGCCAGGGGTGGCGACCCTACGAGCAGTACTTC
TRBJ2-7 | NA | TRBV7-6 | NA | CASSPWDYEQYF | TGTGCCAGCAGCCCGTGGGACTACGAGCAGTACTTC
TRBJ2-4 | TRBD2 | TRBV13 | NA | CASSRIAGGKNIQYF | TGTGCCAGCAGCCGAATAGCGGGGGGGAAAAACATTCAGTACTTC
TRBJ1-1 | TRBD1 | TRBV4-2 | few | CASSQDVDRVTAEAFF | TGTGCCAGCAGCCAAGATGTCGACAGGGTAACGGCTGAAGCTTTCTTT
TRBJ2-1 | NA | TRBV2 | NA | CASRGTDGNEQFF | TGTGCCAGCAGGGGGACGGATGGCAATGAGCAGTTCTTC
TRBJ1-5 | NA | TRBV4-3 | NA | CASSQDWSLSGNQPQHF | TGCGCCAGCAGCCAAGATTGGAGCCTAAGCGGCAATCAGCCCCAGCATTTT
TRBJ2-7 | NA | TRBV3-1 | NA | CASSRTAGDDYEQYF | TGTGCCAGCAGCCGGACCGCAGGAGATGATTACGAGCAGTACTTC
TRBJ1-4 | NA | TRBV7-9 | few | CASSLELRGGTNEKLFF | TGTGCCAGCAGCTTAGAACTCCGGGGAGGAACTAATGAAAAACTGTTTTTT
TRBJ2-5 | NA | TRBV3-1 | once | CASSQDFAGPETQYF | TGTGCCAGCAGCCAAGATTTTGCGGGGCCGGAGACCCAGTACTTC
TRBJ1-5 | TRBD1 | TRBV27 | NA | CASSIGTGDRPQHF | TGTGCCAGCAGTATCGGGACAGGGGATCGGCCCCAGCATTTT
TRBJ2-3 | TRBD1 | TRBV28 | many | CASSNGQGVDTQYF | TGTGCCAGCAGCAACGGACAGGGCGTAGATACGCAGTATTTT
TRBJ2-1 | TRBD2 | TRBV12-3/TRBV12-4 | NA | CASSWTGLAMMVDNEQFF | TGTGCCAGCAGTTGGACCGGACTAGCGATGATGGTGGACAATGAGCAGTTCTTC
TRBJ1-2 | TRBD1 | TRBV7-9 | NA | CASSLDRQGEGYTF | TGTGCCAGCAGCTTAGATCGACAGGGAGAAGGCTACACCTTC
TRBJ1-4 | NA | TRBV19 | NA | CASSLGEGQNNEKLFF | TGTGCCAGTAGTCTAGGGGAGGGGCAGAATAATGAAAAACTGTTTTTT
TRBJ1-5 | TRBD1 | TRBV7-9 | many | CASSLVLVGQLGNQPQHF | TGTGCCAGCAGCTTAGTACTCGTGGGACAGCTGGGCAATCAGCCCCAGCATTTT
TRBJ2-1 | NA | TRBV5-6 | NA | CASSKGTSKFF | TGTGCCAGCAGCAAAGGGACAAGTAAGTTCTTC
TRBJ2-7 | TRBD1 | TRBV7-7 | many | CASSSGTGGSYEQYF | TGTGCTAGCAGCTCCGGGACAGGGGGTTCCTACGAGCAGTACTTC
TRBJ2-6 | NA | TRBV28 | few | CASTLSYNGGANVLTF | TGTGCCAGCACCTTATCCTATAACGGTGGGGCCAACGTCCTGACTTTC
TRBJ1-1 | NA | TRBV20-1 | NA | CSARYPGYTEAFF | TGCAGTGCTAGATACCCGGGATACACTGAAGCTTTCTTT
TRBJ2-3 | TRBD1 | TRBV7-2 | many | CASPPPGQGWTDTQYF | TGTGCCAGTCCGCCTCCGGGACAGGGTTGGACAGATACGCAGTATTTT
TRBJ1-1 | NA | TRBV6-2/TRBV6-3 | few | CASIGQFNTEAFF | TGTGCCAGCATCGGACAGTTCAACACTGAAGCTTTCTTT
TRBJ2-1 | TRBD2 | TRBV7-3 | many | CASSSHAGDEQFF | TGTGCCAGCAGCTCCCATGCGGGGGATGAGCAGTTCTTC
TRBJ2-1 | TRBD2 | TRBV15 | NA | CATDQVRGSYNEQFF | TGTGCCACCGATCAAGTGCGGGGGTCGTACAATGAGCAGTTCTTC
TRBJ2-3 | TRBD1 | TRBV27 | few | CASSLPLTGEFTDTQYF | TGTGCCAGCAGTCTACCCCTGACAGGGGAGTTCACAGATACGCAGTATTTT
TRBJ2-1 | TRBD2 | TRBV6-5 | few | CASSYSRLAEQFF | TGTGCCAGCAGTTACTCCCGACTAGCGGAGCAGTTCTTC
TRBJ2-2 | TRBD1 | TRBV7-4 | NA | CASSLAGTANAGELFF | TGTGCCAGCAGCTTAGCCGGGACAGCGAACGCCGGGGAGCTGTTTTTT
TRBJ1-2 | NA | TRBV27 | many | CASSLTPNYGYTF | TGTGCCAGCAGCTTGACACCTAACTATGGCTACACCTTC
TRBJ1-1 | NA | TRBV7-9 | few | CASSPVVGGTEAFF | TGTGCCAGCAGCCCCGTTGTCGGTGGGACTGAAGCTTTCTTT
TRBJ2-3 | NA | TRBV12-3/TRBV12-4 | NA | CASSFDRIATTDTQYF | TGTGCCAGCAGTTTCGACAGGATAGCCACCACAGATACGCAGTATTTT
TRBJ2-3 | NA | TRBV15 | NA | CATRVGPSSTDTQYF | TGTGCCACCAGGGTCGGGCCTTCTAGCACAGATACGCAGTATTTT
TRBJ1-4 | TRBD1 | TRBV7-6 | few | CASSSGQGNEKLFF | TGTGCCAGCAGCTCCGGACAGGGTAATGAAAAACTGTTTTTT
TRBJ2-7 | NA | TRBV7-9 | few | CASSLGPRDEQYF | TGTGCCAGCAGCTTGGGCCCGAGGGACGAGCAGTACTTC
TRBJ2-1 | NA | TRBV4-1 | many | CASSPVGSGDNEQFF | TGCGCCAGCAGCCCGGTTGGATCGGGGGACAATGAGCAGTTCTTC
TRBJ1-2 | TRBD1 | TRBV9 | few | CASSVTGDSNYGYTF | TGTGCCAGCAGCGTGACAGGGGACTCTAACTATGGCTACACCTTC
TRBJ1-4 | NA | TRBV7-6 | once | CASSLSSTTNEKLFF | TGTGCCAGCAGCTTAAGTTCAACAACTAATGAAAAACTGTTTTTT
TRBJ2-5 | NA | TRBV7-8 | medium-sized | CASSSPSTQETQYF | TGTGCCAGCAGCTCACCTTCCACTCAAGAGACCCAGTACTTC
TRBJ2-2 | TRBD2 | TRBV12-3/TRBV12-4 | NA | CASSFGLAGGRNGELFF | TGTGCCAGCAGTTTTGGGCTAGCGGGGGGCCGGAACGGGGAGCTGTTTTTT
TRBJ2-7 | TRBD1 | TRBV7-2 | NA | CASSIGQGAYEQYF | TGTGCCAGCAGCATTGGACAGGGGGCCTACGAGCAGTACTTC